The T cell receptor (beta chain) under discussion was sequenced for a study of blood T cell repertoires in COVID-19. The wider study: Acute-phase and convalescent COVID-19 samples originated in the United States, Italy and Spain. T cells, B-cell-depleted T cells, or PBMCs provided the cDNA or gDNA that served as material.

From germline, CDR1 is SGHVS and CDR2 FQNEAQ. Trimming stripped 0 bases from V and 2 bases from J, with 10 bases between. The CDR3 extends over 15 amino acids. Per the original methods: Amplifying reference gene primers gave estimates of nucleated cell counts. Here immunoSEQ multiplex PCR was the method, and the copy in TCRdb shows in-frame clones only, minus some. V and J calls plus clone size are reproduced from that table; the DNA served to infer D and trimming. The data hold approximately 300,000 clones, with around 82% observed a single time. V gene TRBV7-8 combines with J gene TRBJ1-1; possible D gene TRBD1, 6 bases. Sequences were obtained from peripheral blood. The source of this sequence is a woman in her fifties or sixties with acute or convalescent COVID-19. CDR3 DNA sequence: TGTGCCAGCAGCTTAGCGCTGGGGGCTAACACTGAAGCTTTCTTT. Its translation is CASSLALGANTEAFF.